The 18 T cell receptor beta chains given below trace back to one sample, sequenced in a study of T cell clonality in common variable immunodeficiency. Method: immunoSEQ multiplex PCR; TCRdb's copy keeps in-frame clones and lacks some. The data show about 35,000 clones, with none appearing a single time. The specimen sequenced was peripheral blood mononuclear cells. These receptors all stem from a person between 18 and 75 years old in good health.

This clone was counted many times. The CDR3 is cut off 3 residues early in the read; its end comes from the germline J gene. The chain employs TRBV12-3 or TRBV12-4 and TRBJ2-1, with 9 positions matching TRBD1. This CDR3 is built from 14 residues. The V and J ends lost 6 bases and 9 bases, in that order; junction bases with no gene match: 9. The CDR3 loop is CASSSDRGRGEQFF. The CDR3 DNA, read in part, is TGTGCCAGCAGCTCCGACAGGGGGAGAGGTGAG.

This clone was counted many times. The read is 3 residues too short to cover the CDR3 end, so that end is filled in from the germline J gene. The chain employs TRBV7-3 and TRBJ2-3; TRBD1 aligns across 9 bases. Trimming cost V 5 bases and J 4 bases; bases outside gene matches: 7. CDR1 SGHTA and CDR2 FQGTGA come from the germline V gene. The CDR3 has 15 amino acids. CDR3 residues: CASSPMTGGADTQYF. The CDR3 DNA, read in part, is TGTGCCAGCAGCCCCATGACAGGGGGGGCAGATACG.

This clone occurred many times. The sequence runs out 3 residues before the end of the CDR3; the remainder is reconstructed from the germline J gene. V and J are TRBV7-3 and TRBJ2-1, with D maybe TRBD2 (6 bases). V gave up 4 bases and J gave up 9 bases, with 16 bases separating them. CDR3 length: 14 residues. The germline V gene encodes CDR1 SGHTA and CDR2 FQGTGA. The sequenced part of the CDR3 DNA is TGTGCCAGCAGCTCCGGGACTCAAAGAGGTGAG. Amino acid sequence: CASSSGTQRGE. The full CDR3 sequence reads CASSSGTQRGEQFF.

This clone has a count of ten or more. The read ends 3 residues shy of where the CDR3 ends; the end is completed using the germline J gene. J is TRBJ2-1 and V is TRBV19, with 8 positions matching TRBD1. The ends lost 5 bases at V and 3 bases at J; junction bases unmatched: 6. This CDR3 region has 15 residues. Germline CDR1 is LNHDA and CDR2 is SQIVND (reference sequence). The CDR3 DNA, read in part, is TGTGCCAGTAGTCCCCGGGACAGGATCTACAATGAG. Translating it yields CASSPRDRIYNE. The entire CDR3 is CASSPRDRIYNEQFF.

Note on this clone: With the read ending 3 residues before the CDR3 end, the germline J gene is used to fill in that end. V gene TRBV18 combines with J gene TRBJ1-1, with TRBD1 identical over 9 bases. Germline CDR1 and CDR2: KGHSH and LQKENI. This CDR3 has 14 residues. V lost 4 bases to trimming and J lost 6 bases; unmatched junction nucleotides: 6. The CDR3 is CASSLTDRGAEAFF. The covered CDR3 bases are TGTGCCAGCTCACTTACGGACAGGGGCGCTGAA.

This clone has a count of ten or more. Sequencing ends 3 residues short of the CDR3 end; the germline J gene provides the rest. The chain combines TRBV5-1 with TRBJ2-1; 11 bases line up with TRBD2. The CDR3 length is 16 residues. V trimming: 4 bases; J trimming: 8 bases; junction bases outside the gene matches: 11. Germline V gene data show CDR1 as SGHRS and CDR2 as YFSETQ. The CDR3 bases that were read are TGCGCCAGCAGCATCGCTAGCGGGAGGACCTCCCATGAG. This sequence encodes CASSIASGRTSHE. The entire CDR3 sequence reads CASSIASGRTSHEQFF.

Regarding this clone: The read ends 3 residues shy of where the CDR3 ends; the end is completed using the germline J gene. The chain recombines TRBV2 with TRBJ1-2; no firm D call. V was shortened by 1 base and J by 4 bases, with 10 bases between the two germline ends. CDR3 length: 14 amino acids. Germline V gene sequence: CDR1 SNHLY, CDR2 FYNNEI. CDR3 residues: CASSEDPGGYGYTF. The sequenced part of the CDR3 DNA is TGTGCCAGCAGTGAAGACCCAGGAGGCTATGGC. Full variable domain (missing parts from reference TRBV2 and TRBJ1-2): EPEVTQTPSHQVTQMGQEVILRCVPISNHLYFYWYRQILGQKVEFLVSFYNNEISEKSEIFDDQFSVERPDGSNFTLKIRSTKLEDSAMYFCASSEDPGGYGYTFGSGTRLTVV.

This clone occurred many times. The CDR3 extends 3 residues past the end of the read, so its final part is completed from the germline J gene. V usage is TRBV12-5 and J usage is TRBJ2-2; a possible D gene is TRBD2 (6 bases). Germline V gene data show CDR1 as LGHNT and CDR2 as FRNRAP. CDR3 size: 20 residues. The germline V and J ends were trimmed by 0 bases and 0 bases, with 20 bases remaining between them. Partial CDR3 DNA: TGTGCTAGTGGTTTGGTACGGGGGAGGCTAGCCCGCCCGAACACCGGGGAG. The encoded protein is CASGLVRGRLARPNTGE. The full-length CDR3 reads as CASGLVRGRLARPNTGELFF.

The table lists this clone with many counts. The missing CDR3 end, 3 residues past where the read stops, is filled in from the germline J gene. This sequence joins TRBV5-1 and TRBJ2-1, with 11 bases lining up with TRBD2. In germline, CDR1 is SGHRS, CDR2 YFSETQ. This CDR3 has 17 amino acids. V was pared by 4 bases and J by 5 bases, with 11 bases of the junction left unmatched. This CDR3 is CASSHGPSGRTDNEQFF. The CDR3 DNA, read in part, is TGCGCCAGCAGCCACGGACCTAGCGGGAGGACTGACAATGAG.

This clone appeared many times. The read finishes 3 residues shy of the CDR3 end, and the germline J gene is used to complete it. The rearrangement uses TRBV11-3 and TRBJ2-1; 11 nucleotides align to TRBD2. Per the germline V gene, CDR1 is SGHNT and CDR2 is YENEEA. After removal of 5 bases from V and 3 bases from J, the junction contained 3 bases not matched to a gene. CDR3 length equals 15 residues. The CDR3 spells CASSPLAGDYNEQFF. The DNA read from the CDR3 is TGTGCCAGCAGCCCACTAGCGGGAGACTACAATGAG.

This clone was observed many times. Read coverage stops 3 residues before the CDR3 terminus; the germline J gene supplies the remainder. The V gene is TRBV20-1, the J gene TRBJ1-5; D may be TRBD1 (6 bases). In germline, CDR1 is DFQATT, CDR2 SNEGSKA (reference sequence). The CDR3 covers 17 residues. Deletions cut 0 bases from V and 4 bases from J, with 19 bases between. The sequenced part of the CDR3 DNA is TGCAGTGCTAGAGATCAGGGAAGGGGGGGCGGGAATCAGCCC. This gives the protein CSARDQGRGGGNQP. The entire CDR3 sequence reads CSARDQGRGGGNQPQHF.

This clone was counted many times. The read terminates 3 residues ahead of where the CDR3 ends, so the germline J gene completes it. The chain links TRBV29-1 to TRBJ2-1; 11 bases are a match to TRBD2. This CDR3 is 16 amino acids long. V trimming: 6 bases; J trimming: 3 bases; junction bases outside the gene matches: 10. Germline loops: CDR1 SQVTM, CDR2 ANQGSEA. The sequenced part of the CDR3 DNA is TGCAGCGTCCACTCCGGGACTAGCGGATTCTACAATGAG. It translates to CSVHSGTSGFYNE. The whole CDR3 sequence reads CSVHSGTSGFYNEQFF.

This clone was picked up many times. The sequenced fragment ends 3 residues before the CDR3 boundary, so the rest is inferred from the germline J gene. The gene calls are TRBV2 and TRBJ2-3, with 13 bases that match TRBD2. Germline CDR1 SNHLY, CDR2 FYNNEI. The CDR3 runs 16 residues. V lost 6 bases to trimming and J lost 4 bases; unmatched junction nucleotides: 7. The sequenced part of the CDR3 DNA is TGTGCCAGCAGCCTCACCGGACTAGCGGGAGCAGATACG. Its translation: CASSLTGLAGADT. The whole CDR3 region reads CASSLTGLAGADTQYF.

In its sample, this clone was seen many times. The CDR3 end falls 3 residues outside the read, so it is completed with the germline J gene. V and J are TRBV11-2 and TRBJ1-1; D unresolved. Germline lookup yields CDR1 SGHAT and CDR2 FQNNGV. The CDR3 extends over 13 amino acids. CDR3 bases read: TGTGCCAGCAGCTTGGGCCTTTTCCTCGAA. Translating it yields CASSLGLFLE. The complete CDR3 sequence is CASSLGLFLEAFF.

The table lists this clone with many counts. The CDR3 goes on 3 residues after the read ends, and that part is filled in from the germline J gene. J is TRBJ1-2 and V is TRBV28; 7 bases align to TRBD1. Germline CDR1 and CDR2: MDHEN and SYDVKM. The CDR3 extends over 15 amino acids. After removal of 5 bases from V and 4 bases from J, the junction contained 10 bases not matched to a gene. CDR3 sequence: CASSETTGRRYGYTF. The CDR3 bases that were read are TGTGCCAGCAGTGAAACGACAGGGAGACGCTATGGC.

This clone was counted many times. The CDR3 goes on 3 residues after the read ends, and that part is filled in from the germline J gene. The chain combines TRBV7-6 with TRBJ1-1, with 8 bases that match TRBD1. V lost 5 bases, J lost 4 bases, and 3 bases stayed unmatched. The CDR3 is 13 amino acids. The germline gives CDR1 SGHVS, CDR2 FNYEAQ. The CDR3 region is CASSQGAGTEAFF. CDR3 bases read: TGTGCCAGCAGCCAGGGGGCTGGCACTGAA.

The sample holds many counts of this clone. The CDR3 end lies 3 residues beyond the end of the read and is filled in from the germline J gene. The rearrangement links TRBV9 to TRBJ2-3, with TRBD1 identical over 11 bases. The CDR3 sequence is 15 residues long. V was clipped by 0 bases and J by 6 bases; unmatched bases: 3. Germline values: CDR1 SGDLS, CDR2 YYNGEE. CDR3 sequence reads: CASSVGGQGADTQYF. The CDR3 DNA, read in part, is TGTGCCAGCAGCGTAGGAGGACAGGGGGCGGATACG.

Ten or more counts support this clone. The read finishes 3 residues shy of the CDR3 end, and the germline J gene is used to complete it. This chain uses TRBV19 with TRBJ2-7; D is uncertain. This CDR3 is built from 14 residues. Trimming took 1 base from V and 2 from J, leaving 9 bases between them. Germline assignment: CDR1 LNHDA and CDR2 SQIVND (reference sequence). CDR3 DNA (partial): TGTGCCAGTAGTATAGTGGCGGAGACCTACGAG. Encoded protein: CASSIVAETYE. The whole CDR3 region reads CASSIVAETYEQYF.